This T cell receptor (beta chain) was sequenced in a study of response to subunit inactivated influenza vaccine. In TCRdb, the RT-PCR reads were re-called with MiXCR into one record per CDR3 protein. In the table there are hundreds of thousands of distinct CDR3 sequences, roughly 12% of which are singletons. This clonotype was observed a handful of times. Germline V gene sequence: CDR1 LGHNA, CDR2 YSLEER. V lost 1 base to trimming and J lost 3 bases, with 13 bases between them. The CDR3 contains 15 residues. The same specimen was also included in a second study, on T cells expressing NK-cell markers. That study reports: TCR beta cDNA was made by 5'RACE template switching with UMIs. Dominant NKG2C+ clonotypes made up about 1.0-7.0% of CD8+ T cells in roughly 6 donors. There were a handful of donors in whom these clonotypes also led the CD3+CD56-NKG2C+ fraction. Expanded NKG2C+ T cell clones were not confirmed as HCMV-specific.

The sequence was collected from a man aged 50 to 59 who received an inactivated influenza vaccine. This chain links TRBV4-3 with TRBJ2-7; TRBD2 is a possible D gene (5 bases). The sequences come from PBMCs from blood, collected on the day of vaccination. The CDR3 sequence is CASSQGPLGSYEQYF. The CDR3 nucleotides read TGCGCCAGCAGCCAAGGACCCCTTGGGAGCTACGAGCAGTACTTC.